This T cell receptor (beta chain) was sequenced in a study of T cells in Graves' hyperthyroidism and ophthalmopathy. The V end was cut by 3 bases, the J end by 6 bases, with 14 bases between. From germline, CDR1 is DFQATT and CDR2 SNEGSKA (reference sequence). The CDR3 length is 14 residues. From RNA transcripts, TCR beta CDR3 regions were amplified. TCR CDR3 underwent first-round RT-PCR with the HTBI primer set. TCRdb re-derived calls from the multiplex PCR reads in MiXCR, one entry per CDR3 protein. In the table there are some 300,000 distinct CDR3 sequences, roughly 13% of which are singletons. Thyroid ultrasound, orbital computed tomography, clinical symptoms, and serum thyroxine and TRAb underpinned diagnoses. Out of approximately 10 ml of fresh peripheral blood came the PBMCs.

This receptor was taken from a woman in her 40s with Graves' hyperthyroidism. The chain couples TRBV20-1 to TRBJ2-2; D unclear. Sample: blood. CDR3: CSARTQVGAGELFF. In DNA, the CDR3 is TGCAGTGCTAGGACGCAAGTCGGCGCCGGGGAGCTGTTTTTT.